This TCR beta chain was profiled in a study of blood T cell repertoires in COVID-19. Study-wide context: Sites across the United States, Italy and Spain contributed samples from acute and convalescent COVID-19.

Produced via immunoSEQ multiplex PCR; TCRdb's table is partial and in-frame only. The table lists about 240,000 clones, 82% of them singletons. CDR3 length equals 13 residues. Germline assignment: CDR1 LNHDA and CDR2 SQIVND (reference sequence). With V trimmed by 5 bases and J by 8 bases, 4 bases remained unmatched. Sequenced material: peripheral blood. The sequence came from a woman in her sixties or seventies with active or convalescent COVID-19. The J gene is TRBJ2-1, the V gene TRBV19, with 9 nucleotides matching TRBD2. As DNA, the CDR3 is TGTGCCAGTAGTCTGCCTAGCGGGGATGAGCAGTTCTTC. This sequence encodes CASSLPSGDEQFF.